This T cell receptor (beta chain) derives from a study of PD-1 blockade in classical Hodgkin lymphoma. Each and every patient relapsed after autologous stem cell transplantation, and patients got differing brentuximab vedotin exposure. Under best response, outcomes were complete response, partial response or progressive disease. Comments on this clone: No antigen is known for it.

The germline gives CDR1 SGHNT, CDR2 YYREEE (reference sequence). Trimming took 3 bases from V and 8 from J, leaving 14 bases between them. The CDR3 has 13 amino acids. Overall study results and limits: Partial responders and progressors had significantly lower baseline TCR diversity.

The method was immunoSEQ multiplex PCR; TCRdb's version includes in-frame clones alone and lacks a portion of them. The data hold about 110,000 clones, with roughly nine tenths observed a single time. The source of this sequence is a human donor with classical Hodgkin lymphoma. The sample here was peripheral blood mononuclear cells (PBMCs), taken before the second cycle of nivolumab. V usage is TRBV5-4 and J usage is TRBJ1-1; D is perhaps TRBD1 (5 bases). The CDR3 here is CASSSGTEMEAFF. The CDR3 DNA reads as TGTGCCAGCAGCTCCGGGACGGAAATGGAAGCTTTCTTT.